This TCR beta chain was captured in a study of blood T cell repertoires in COVID-19. Study context: Material from acute and convalescent COVID-19 was sourced from the United States, Italy and Spain. The cDNA or gDNA used as material had been derived from T cells, B-cell-depleted T cells, or PBMCs.

CDR1 and CDR2 (germline): LNHDA, SQIVND (reference sequence). The junction had 5 bases not matched to a gene; V was cut back by 5 bases and J by 4 bases. CDR3 length: 13 residues. Authors' processing steps: The assay estimated nucleated cells by amplifying reference gene primers. Profiled with immunoSEQ multiplex PCR; TCRdb holds only in-frame clones, not every one. The V and J calls and clone size come from that table; D and trimming were worked out from the DNA. The repertoire consists of some 150,000 clones, with 75% to 85% occurring once and the leading ten covering about 0.58%. The clonotype comes from a man in his 60s with acute or convalescent COVID-19. This chain connects TRBV19 to TRBJ2-7; 7 bases are a match to TRBD1. Sequencing was done on a sample of peripheral blood. In DNA form, the CDR3 reads TGTGCCAGTAGTGGCCGGGACAGATACGAGCAGTACTTC. This gives the protein CASSGRDRYEQYF.